This T cell receptor (beta chain) comes out of a study of blood T cell repertoires in COVID-19. Study summary: Samples of COVID-19 (acute and convalescent) were obtained from the United States, Italy and Spain. The cDNA or gDNA used as material had been derived from T cells, B-cell-depleted T cells, or PBMCs.

There are 14 residues in the CDR3. Looked up from germline, CDR1 is MNHEY and CDR2 is SVGEGT. The junction had 7 bases not matched to a gene; V was cut back by 6 bases and J by 3 bases. The assay was immunoSEQ multiplex PCR, and TCRdb's table has in-frame clones only and misses some. The sample carries more than 95,000 clones, roughly four fifths recorded once. The sequenced sample was peripheral blood. This receptor was obtained from a man aged 60 to 75 with acute or convalescent COVID-19. The chain uses TRBV6-2 or TRBV6-3 and TRBJ1-1, with 7 bases fitting TRBD1. The CDR3 spells CASRYPDRDTEAFF. The CDR3 DNA reads as TGTGCCAGCAGATACCCAGACAGGGACACTGAAGCTTTCTTT.